This note documents a single T cell receptor beta chain sequence. The target antigen is unknown. Per the germline V gene, CDR1 is SGHNT and CDR2 is YYREEE (reference sequence). V lost 4 bases and J 6 bases, leaving 14 bases between the germline ends. The CDR3 loop spans 13 amino acids. The data were produced by immunoSEQ multiplex PCR, yet TCRdb's version contains in-frame clones alone and is incomplete. The data hold some 120,000 clones, with less than 90% observed a single time. This sample is drawn from a study of T cell responses to AZD1222 COVID-19 vaccine. Findings and caveats of the study: Every sample of the repertoires postdated the peak T cell response.

The TCR comes from an adult in good health. This chain connects TRBV5-4 to TRBJ2-7; a weak D match, TRBD1 (6 bases). Sequences were derived from peripheral blood, sampled on day 0 of AZD1222 vaccination. The CDR3 loop is CASSPMGAGEQYF. The CDR3 coding sequence is TGTGCCAGCAGCCCTATGGGGGCGGGCGAGCAGTACTTC.